Each of the 31 T cell receptor beta chains below was sequenced from the same sample in a study of molecular identifiers for immune sequencing clone quantification. From the PCR reads, TCRdb called clonotypes with MiXCR, one entry per CDR3 protein. The data show around 480,000 distinct CDR3 sequences, about a fifth seen once. The material sequenced was naive CD8+ T cells from blood, with Jurkat cell RNA spiked in. Subset noted: FACS-sorted CD8+CD4-CCR7+CD45RA+ naive T cells. These receptor sequences come from a human donor in good health. Some libraries in this study had Jurkat cell RNA spiked in.

Points on this clonotype: One base away lies a much larger clone, so this may be a sequencing read error. The chain recombines TRBV20-1 with TRBJ1-2; D is undetermined. CDR1 is DFQATT and CDR2 is SNEGSKA in the germline V gene (reference sequence). The germline V and J ends were trimmed by 0 bases and 0 bases, with 8 bases remaining between them. CDR3 size: 14 residues. The CDR3 region is CSARDCYTNYGYTF. Here the CDR3 DNA reads TGCAGTGCTAGAGATTGTTACACTAACTATGGCTACACCTTC.

This chain connects TRBV5-1 to TRBJ1-3; 9 bases map to TRBD1. V gave up 0 bases and J gave up 3 bases; unmatched junction bases: 4. CDR1 and CDR2 (germline): SGHRS, YFSETQ. This CDR3 spans 16 amino acids. CDR3 DNA: TGCGCCAGCAGCTTGGACTTGGGACAGGGTGGAAACACCATATATTTT. The encoded protein is CASSLDLGQGGNTIYF.

The chain carries TRBV12-3 or TRBV12-4 and TRBJ2-2; D is unresolved. Deletions cut 1 base from V and 7 bases from J, with 13 bases between. This CDR3 has 15 residues. CDR3 sequence: CASSLDYQLFGELFF. The CDR3 DNA reads as TGTGCCAGCAGTTTAGATTATCAGCTTTTCGGGGAGCTGTTTTTT.

The chain combines TRBV5-6 with TRBJ2-3; 10 bases map to TRBD2. This CDR3 has 19 amino acids. The germline V gene has CDR1 SGHDT and CDR2 YYEEEE. V trimming: 4 bases; J trimming: 6 bases; junction bases outside the gene matches: 20. The CDR3 bases are TGTGCCAGCAGCGGGGGGCTAGCGGGGGCGCAACCCCTCAGGGATACGCAGTATTTT. Residues: CASSGGLAGAQPLRDTQYF.

This clonotype showed up many times. CDR3 nucleotide sequence: TGTGCCAGCAGCTTGATCCTAGGGTATAACACCGGGGAGCTGTTTTTT. Residues: CASSLILGYNTGELFF. This chain joins TRBV7-7 and TRBJ2-2; D ambiguous. This CDR3 region has 16 residues. Germline V lookup: CDR1 SSHAT, CDR2 FNYEAQ (reference sequence). The V end was cut by 3 bases, the J end by 2 bases, with 13 bases between.

Only a few counts were recorded for this clonotype. The V and J genes are TRBV6-2 or TRBV6-3 and TRBJ2-1, with TRBD1 as a possible D gene (6 bases). Between the trimmed V and J ends, which lost 0 bases and 2 bases, there was a span of 8 bases. This CDR3 is built from 15 residues. The germline V gene has CDR1 MNHEY and CDR2 SVGEGT. CDR3 sequence (DNA): TGTGCCAGCAGTTACTCGCAGGGGACCTACAATGAGCAGTTCTTC. Protein: CASSYSQGTYNEQFF.

Remarks on this clonotype: This may arise from a read error, as a much more abundant clone is one base away. The rearrangement joins TRBV7-9 to TRBJ2-7, with D tentatively TRBD1 or TRBD2 (5 bases each). CDR1 is SEHNR and CDR2 is FQNEAQ in the germline V gene (reference sequence). Trimming pared 5 bases from V and 0 bases from J, leaving 14 bases between. The CDR3 runs 15 residues. CDR3 bases: TGTGCCAGCAGCCCCCGGGACCTGAGCTCCTACGAGCAGTACTTC. Translating it yields CASSPRDLSSYEQYF.

This clonotype was seen many times. The chain employs TRBV2 and TRBJ2-3, with TRBD1 matching 7 bases. This CDR3 is built from 14 residues. Germline loops: CDR1 SNHLY, CDR2 FYNNEI. V was pared by 9 bases and J by 1 base, with 7 bases of the junction left unmatched. DNA of the CDR3: TGTGCCAGTACCTGGGACAGTCGCACAGATACGCAGTATTTT. Protein product: CASTWDSRTDTQYF.

V is TRBV9 and J is TRBJ2-7, with 8 nucleotides matching TRBD1. Germline lookup yields CDR1 SGDLS and CDR2 YYNGEE. CDR3 size: 13 residues. Unmatched junction bases numbered 5, after V lost 4 bases and J lost 5 bases. The CDR3 protein is CASSFGQGHEQYF. CDR3 in DNA: TGTGCCAGCAGCTTCGGACAGGGCCACGAGCAGTACTTC.

The chain links TRBV20-1 to TRBJ2-5, with TRBD2 matching 7 bases. Per the germline V gene, CDR1 is DFQATT and CDR2 is SNEGSKA (reference sequence). Germline trimming cut 2 bases from V and 5 bases from J; bases unmatched to any gene: 14. The CDR3 covers 16 residues. CDR3 loop: CSARHRDYQIWETQYF. The CDR3 region has the DNA TGCAGTGCTAGACACCGGGACTACCAAATTTGGGAGACCCAGTACTTC.

The CDR3 DNA follows: TGTGCCAGCAGTTCCCAGGGGCAGGGGTACGAGCAGTACTTC. Translated: CASSSQGQGYEQYF. This chain joins TRBV27 and TRBJ2-7, with a tentative D call TRBD1 (6 bases). This CDR3 is built from 14 residues. Germline V CDR1 and CDR2: MNHEY, SMNVEV (reference sequence). V lost 4 bases, J lost 4 bases, and 14 bases lay in between.

Regarding this clonotype: Being one base from a much bigger clone, this may be a read error. The J gene is TRBJ1-5, the V gene TRBV27, with 8 bases matching TRBD1. V trimming: 0 bases; J trimming: 7 bases; junction bases outside the gene matches: 5. Per the germline V gene, CDR1 is MNHEY and CDR2 is SMNVEV (reference sequence). CDR3 length: 15 amino acids. CDR3 region: CASSLSTGQDQPQHF. The CDR3 DNA reads TGTGCCAGCAGTTTATCGACGGGACAGGACCAGCCCCAGCATTTT.

This clonotype was seen at least ten times. The V gene is TRBV6-5, the J gene TRBJ1-3; 8 bases line up with TRBD1. This CDR3 has 16 residues. The ends lost 7 bases at V and 2 bases at J; junction bases unmatched: 10. Looked up from germline, CDR1 is MNHEY and CDR2 is SVGAGI. CDR3 DNA: TGTGCCAGCACTATCGGACAGGGTGCACCTGGAAACACCATATATTTT. Translating gives CASTIGQGAPGNTIYF.

This clonotype has just a few counts. The genes are TRBV27 and TRBJ2-5; tentatively, D is TRBD2 (7 bases). Germline V lookup: CDR1 MNHEY, CDR2 SMNVEV (reference sequence). The CDR3 length is 15 residues. V shed 6 bases and J shed 5 bases, with 19 bases lying between them. In DNA form, the CDR3 reads TGTGCCAGCAGCCCAAGCCGGGGGGCCGGTGAGACCCAGTACTTC. This sequence encodes CASSPSRGAGETQYF.

The table lists this clonotype with many counts. The chain has TRBV13 and TRBJ2-3; 10 positions match TRBD2. The CDR3 runs 16 residues. Germline values: CDR1 PRHDT, CDR2 FYEKMQ (reference sequence). V was clipped by 5 bases and J by 8 bases; unmatched bases: 13. The CDR3 coding sequence is TGTGCCAGCAGCCTTAAGGGACTAGCGAATTCGGGTACGCAGTATTTT. Protein product: CASSLKGLANSGTQYF.

The table lists this clonotype with a count of one. A much larger clone lies one base from this, so it may be a read error. This chain joins TRBV29-1 and TRBJ2-7; D possibly corresponds to TRBD1 (5 bases). The CDR3 contains 12 residues. Germline V lookup: CDR1 SQVTM, CDR2 ANQGSEA. V gave up 4 bases and J gave up 6 bases, with 13 bases separating them. The CDR3 DNA reads as TGCAGCGTTGTGGTGACAGACCTCGAGCAGTACTTC. Its translation is CSVVVTDLEQYF.

The chain employs TRBV4-3 and TRBJ1-5; no firm D call. This CDR3 is 17 amino acids long. In germline, CDR1 is LGHNA, CDR2 YSLEER. V lost 0 bases to trimming and J lost 1 base, with 13 bases between them. CDR3 nucleotide sequence: TGCGCCAGCAGCCAAGATATGTCCGGAGAGAGCAATCAGCCCCAGCATTTT. Residues: CASSQDMSGESNQPQHF.

The rearrangement uses TRBV3-1 and TRBJ2-2; D remains unclear. V lost 0 bases, J lost 1 base, and 15 bases lay in between. The CDR3 consists of 18 residues. From germline, CDR1 is LGHDT and CDR2 YNNKEL (reference sequence). CDR3 in DNA: TGTGCCAGCAGCCAAGATATTCGGCCAGCAGGGAACACCGGGGAGCTGTTTTTT. It encodes CASSQDIRPAGNTGELFF.

This clonotype was seen a handful of times. This chain uses TRBV10-3 with TRBJ2-1; D may be TRBD1 (6 bases). The CDR3 loop spans 15 amino acids. Germline V lookup: CDR1 ENHRY, CDR2 SYGVKD. V was shortened by 3 bases and J by 0 bases, with 9 bases between the two germline ends. The CDR3 region is CAISEVGASYNEQFF. CDR3 nucleotide sequence: TGTGCCATCAGTGAAGTGGGGGCCTCCTACAATGAGCAGTTCTTC.

This sequence joins TRBV10-3 and TRBJ1-6, with D perhaps TRBD1 (5 bases). V dropped 6 bases and J dropped 7 bases, with 7 bases sitting between them. Germline V CDR1 and CDR2: ENHRY, SYGVKD. The CDR3 is 12 residues long. The CDR3 nucleotides read TGTGCCATCAGGGACAACAATTCACCCCTCCACTTT. It encodes CAIRDNNSPLHF.

This clonotype has just a few counts. V usage is TRBV12-3 or TRBV12-4 and J usage is TRBJ2-3; 7 positions match TRBD1. This CDR3 has 15 residues. Trimming at V came to 7 bases and at J to 4 bases, leaving 11 bases not matched to a gene. The CDR3 DNA reads TGTGCCAGCACCCCGACAGGGACAATGGCAGATACGCAGTATTTT. Its translation: CASTPTGTMADTQYF.

This clonotype appeared a few times. The chain carries TRBV6-5 and TRBJ1-5; 11 bases match TRBD1. CDR1 and CDR2 from the germline V gene are MNHEY and SVGAGI. The CDR3 is 15 residues long. V lost 2 bases to trimming and J lost 7 bases; unmatched junction nucleotides: 4. The chain's CDR3 is CASSYGTGGGQPQHF. The CDR3 DNA follows: TGTGCCAGCAGTTACGGGACAGGGGGTGGGCAGCCCCAGCATTTT.

With regard to this clonotype: The junction departs from germline at one end; a sequencing error may be responsible. This sequence joins TRBV29-1 and TRBJ2-1; tentatively, D is TRBD2 (5 bases). Germline-derived CDR1 and CDR2 are SQVTM and ANQGSEA. The CDR3 sequence is 13 residues long. CDR3 amino acids: CSVVAVTNNEQFF. The CDR3, as DNA: TGTAGCGTTGTCGCCGTTACCAACAATGAGCAGTTCTTC.

The J gene is TRBJ2-7, the V gene TRBV27; no firm D call. This CDR3 region has 13 residues. Trimming shortened V by 9 bases and J by 3 bases, and 15 bases separated the two germline ends. Germline loops: CDR1 MNHEY, CDR2 SMNVEV (reference sequence). CDR3 protein: CASSWSASYEQYF. The CDR3 region has the DNA TGTGCCAGTTCATGGTCAGCAAGCTACGAGCAGTACTTC.

Ten or more counts support this clonotype. J is TRBJ2-5 and V is TRBV5-1, with D possibly TRBD1 on 6 matching bases. This CDR3 is built from 16 residues. V was pared by 2 bases and J by 0 bases, with 14 bases between. The V gene's germline CDR1 is SGHRS and CDR2 YFSETQ. This chain's CDR3 is CASSFFQGSYQETQYF. The CDR3 DNA sequence: TGCGCCAGCAGCTTCTTTCAGGGGTCGTACCAAGAGACCCAGTACTTC.

This clonotype was found many times. The V gene is TRBV27, the J gene TRBJ1-5, with D hard to call. The germline CDR1 and CDR2 sequences are MNHEY and SMNVEV (reference sequence). The CDR3 sequence is 13 residues long. V lost 5 bases and J 4 bases, leaving 9 bases between the germline ends. Written as DNA, the CDR3 is TGTGCCAGCAGTACCACAAGAAATCAGCCCCAGCATTTT. It encodes CASSTTRNQPQHF.

Many counts were recorded for this clonotype. The CDR3 loop is CASSLGQDRVNLNTEAFF. For the CDR3, the DNA is TGTGCCAGCAGCTTAGGCCAGGACAGGGTAAACTTGAACACTGAAGCTTTCTTT. This chain links TRBV13 with TRBJ1-1; 8 bases agree with TRBD1. The germline CDR1 and CDR2 sequences are PRHDT and FYEKMQ (reference sequence). J was trimmed by 0 bases and V by 0 bases; bases with no gene match: 9. This CDR3 comprises 18 residues.

With respect to this clonotype: A much larger clone lies a single base off, so this may be a read error. The rearrangement uses TRBV6-6 and TRBJ2-1; no clear D gene. Germline lookup yields CDR1 MNHNY and CDR2 SVGAGI (reference sequence). The CDR3 is 10 amino acids. CDR3 loop: CATSYPEQFF. CDR3 nucleotide sequence: TGTGCCACCAGTTACCCCGAGCAGTTCTTC.

At least ten counts were recorded for this clonotype. The genes are TRBV2 and TRBJ2-4; TRBD1 is a possible D gene (6 bases). The CDR3 runs 17 residues. Trimming removed 2 bases from V and 2 bases from J, with 16 bases in between. The germline V gene has CDR1 SNHLY and CDR2 FYNNEI. In nucleotides, the CDR3 is TGTGCCAGCAGTGAAATATTACAGGGTCTAACCAAAAACATTCAGTACTTC. Its protein product is CASSEILQGLTKNIQYF.

As to this clonotype: This could be a read error, since a much larger clone is one nucleotide away. The gene calls are TRBV7-9 and TRBJ2-1, with 11 bases aligning to TRBD2. CDR1 and CDR2 (germline): SEHNR, FQNEAQ (reference sequence). The CDR3 is 15 residues long. Written as DNA, the CDR3 is TGTGCCAGCAGCGCGGGACTAGCGGACTACGATGAGCAGTTCTTC. It codes for CASSAGLADYDEQFF.

This clonotype came up a few times. The chain couples TRBV29-1 to TRBJ2-7; tentative D call: TRBD1 (5 bases). The germline CDR1 and CDR2 sequences are SQVTM and ANQGSEA. V gave up 1 base and J gave up 2 bases, with 9 bases separating them. The CDR3 contains 13 residues. The CDR3 region has the DNA TGCAGCGTTGAAGTTGACAGCACCTACGAGCAGTACTTC. This codes for CSVEVDSTYEQYF.